One and the same sample provided the 29 T cell receptor beta chains below, sequenced in a study of T cells in localized non-small cell lung cancer. Generated by immunoSEQ multiplex PCR, the TCRdb table keeps only in-frame clones and is missing some. Altogether 25,000 or so clones are present, 90% being singletons, with the ten largest covering about 7%. The source was peripheral blood, collected before any cancer treatment. These receptors came from a woman aged 35 to 75 with stage I lung adenocarcinoma.

The V call is TRBV27, the J call TRBJ2-2; unclear D gene. Germline-derived CDR1 and CDR2 are MNHEY and SMNVEV (reference sequence). The CDR3 runs to 15 residues. Trimming removed 3 bases from V and 4 bases from J, with 12 bases in between. CDR3 nucleotide sequence: TGTGCCAGCAGTTTCGGGTCCACATCCACCGGGGAGCTGTTTTTT. As protein: CASSFGSTSTGELFF.

This chain uses TRBV19 with TRBJ1-5; 8 positions agree with TRBD1. The CDR3 runs 15 residues. V lost 7 bases, J lost 7 bases, and 12 bases stayed unmatched. Germline CDR1 is LNHDA and CDR2 is SQIVND (reference sequence). CDR3 in DNA: TGTGCCAGTACCCCCCCAGGGGGCGCTTGGCAGCCCCAGCATTTT. It translates to CASTPPGGAWQPQHF.

The V gene is TRBV30, the J gene TRBJ2-7; D is uncertain. The CDR3 spans 13 residues. Germline V gene lookup returns CDR1 GTSNPN and CDR2 SVGIG (reference sequence). The V end was cut by 2 bases, the J end by 2 bases, with 10 bases between. The CDR3 loop is CAWSSGITYEQYF. CDR3 DNA: TGTGCCTGGAGTTCCGGAATCACCTACGAGCAGTACTTC.

The rearrangement uses TRBV28 and TRBJ2-1; TRBD2 matches at 9 bases. V lost 10 bases to trimming and J lost 3 bases; unmatched junction nucleotides: 7. Per the germline V gene, CDR1 is MDHEN and CDR2 is SYDVKM. This CDR3 is built from 14 residues. This CDR3 reads CATQTSGFYNEQFF. The CDR3 DNA sequence: TGTGCCACCCAGACTAGCGGCTTCTACAATGAGCAGTTCTTC.

The chain has TRBV27 and TRBJ2-1, with 9 nucleotides matching TRBD1. The CDR3 covers 15 residues. The junction had 7 bases not matched to a gene; V was cut back by 3 bases and J by 7 bases. CDR1 is MNHEY and CDR2 is SMNVEV in the germline V gene (reference sequence). DNA for the CDR3: TGTGCCAGCAGTTTGGACAGGGGATTATGGAATGAGCAGTTCTTC. Translated, it gives CASSLDRGLWNEQFF.

The rearrangement joins TRBV5-4 to TRBJ2-1, with TRBD2 matching 10 bases. J was trimmed by 10 bases and V by 5 bases; bases with no gene match: 12. The CDR3 extends over 15 amino acids. CDR1 and CDR2 from the germline V gene are SGHNT and YYREEE (reference sequence). CDR3 in DNA: TGTGCCAGCAGTTTCACTAGCGGGACTCCGGGAGAGCAGTTCTTC. Its translation is CASSFTSGTPGEQFF.

The rearrangement uses TRBV4-2 and TRBJ2-7, with TRBD2 identical over 7 bases. CDR1 and CDR2 from the germline V gene are LGHNA and YNFKEQ. This CDR3 region has 14 residues. With 3 bases clipped from V and 4 bases from J, the junction kept 6 bases outside the gene matches. CDR3 coding DNA: TGTGCCAGCAGCCACCGTAACGGGGGGTACGAGCAGTACTTC. Protein product: CASSHRNGGYEQYF.

The chain links TRBV2 to TRBJ2-3; TRBD2 matches at 10 bases. CDR1 and CDR2 (germline): SNHLY, FYNNEI. The CDR3 length is 14 residues. V shed 5 bases and J 5 bases; nucleotides not matched to a gene: 4. The CDR3: CASSKLAGLDTQYF. CDR3 sequence (DNA): TGTGCCAGCAGTAAACTAGCGGGATTAGATACGCAGTATTTT. The full variable domain, rest sourced from reference TRBV2 and TRBJ2-3, is EPEVTQTPSHQVTQMGQEVILRCVPISNHLYFYWYRQILGQKVEFLVSFYNNEISEKSEIFDDQFSVERPDGSNFTLKIRSTKLEDSAMYFCASSKLAGLDTQYFGPGTRLTVL.

The chain recombines TRBV10-3 with TRBJ1-1, with D possibly TRBD1 on 6 matching bases. The CDR3 length is 15 residues. CDR1 ENHRY and CDR2 SYGVKD come from the germline V gene. Deletions cut 2 bases from V and 11 bases from J, with 21 bases between. Here the CDR3 DNA reads TGTGCCATCAGTGAGCCCGCCCGGGGGGCACCCGGGGCTTTCTTT. Amino acids: CAISEPARGAPGAFF.

The V gene is TRBV7-9, the J gene TRBJ2-1; 10 nucleotides align to TRBD2. Germline V lookup: CDR1 SEHNR, CDR2 FQNEAQ (reference sequence). Unmatched junction bases numbered 6, after V lost 6 bases and J lost 4 bases. This CDR3 spans 15 amino acids. As DNA, the CDR3 is TGTGCCAGCAGGAGATCTAGCGGGGGTTACAATGAGCAGTTCTTC. Its translation: CASRRSSGGYNEQFF.

This chain links TRBV7-2 with TRBJ2-5; D not resolved. Trimming stripped 5 bases from V and 8 bases from J, with 9 bases between. This CDR3 has 11 amino acids. Germline V gives CDR1 SGHTA, CDR2 FQGNSA. In DNA, the CDR3 is TGTGCCAGCAGCCCCTCGGTTACCCAGTACTTC. Translating it yields CASSPSVTQYF.

This chain links TRBV6-5 with TRBJ2-1, with unresolved D. The germline CDR1 and CDR2 sequences are MNHEY and SVGAGI. Deletions cut 6 bases from V and 11 bases from J, with 11 bases between. CDR3 size: 11 residues. CDR3 sequence reads: CASSSASKQFF. In DNA, the CDR3 is TGTGCCAGCAGCTCTGCATCCAAGCAGTTCTTC.

The V gene is TRBV7-6, the J gene TRBJ2-3; D is unclear. Per the germline V gene, CDR1 is SGHVS and CDR2 is FNYEAQ. The CDR3 length is 15 residues. V lost 5 bases and J 0 bases, leaving 12 bases between the germline ends. CDR3 in amino acids: CASSPEWRSTDTQYF. CDR3 bases: TGTGCCAGCAGCCCGGAGTGGCGGAGCACAGATACGCAGTATTTT. The entire variable domain, with the rest obtained from reference TRBV7-6 and TRBJ2-3, is as follows: GAGVSQSPRYKVTKRGQDVALRCDPISGHVSLYWYRQALGQGPEFLTYFNYEAQQDKSGLPNDRFSAERPEGSISTLTIQRTEQRDSAMYRCASSPEWRSTDTQYFGPGTRLTVL.

V and J are TRBV11-2 and TRBJ2-5; D remains ambiguous. The V end was cut by 2 bases, the J end by 2 bases, with 6 bases between. CDR1 and CDR2 (germline): SGHAT, FQNNGV. This CDR3 spans 13 amino acids. CDR3: CASSLMRQETQYF. The DNA for the CDR3 is TGTGCCAGCAGCTTAATGAGGCAAGAGACCCAGTACTTC. Using reference TRBV11-2 and TRBJ2-5 for the parts outside the CDR3, the full variable domain is EAGVAQSPRYKIIEKRQSVAFWCNPISGHATLYWYQQILGQGPKLLIQFQNNGVVDDSQLPKDRFSAERLKGVDSTLKIQPAKLEDSAVYLCASSLMRQETQYFGPGTRLLVL.

This chain joins TRBV30 and TRBJ1-2; no clear D. Germline V gene data show CDR1 as GTSNPN and CDR2 as SVGIG (reference sequence). The CDR3 contains 12 residues. Deletions cut 3 bases from V and 8 bases from J, with 13 bases between. CDR3 in DNA: TGTGCCTGGAGCCCTTGGGGAGGCGGCTACACCTTC. Residues: CAWSPWGGGYTF.

In its sample, this clone was seen once. The CDR3 DNA sequence: TGTGCCAGCAGCTTGGACGGATGGGGGAACACTGAAGCTTTCTTT. It encodes CASSLDGWGNTEAFF. The genes are TRBV5-5 and TRBJ1-1; D remains unclear. The germline V gene encodes CDR1 SGHKS and CDR2 YYEKEE (reference sequence). CDR3 length: 15 residues. Trimming took off 0 bases at V and 1 base at J, with 10 bases between the two ends.

The V and J genes are TRBV7-9 and TRBJ2-1; TRBD2 aligns across 10 bases. Germline V lookup: CDR1 SEHNR, CDR2 FQNEAQ (reference sequence). With 4 bases clipped from V and 7 bases from J, the junction kept 10 bases outside the gene matches. The CDR3 is 16 residues long. Here the CDR3 DNA reads TGTGCCAGCAGCTCCCGGACTAGCGGAGGAGGGAATGAGCAGTTCTTC. Translation: CASSSRTSGGGNEQFF.

The genes are TRBV19 and TRBJ2-1; possibly TRBD1 for D (6 bases). This CDR3 has 14 residues. CDR1 and CDR2 (germline): LNHDA, SQIVND (reference sequence). V lost 5 bases and J lost 4, with 12 bases in between. CDR3 DNA sequence: TGTGCCAGTAGTCTTAGGACAGTATACAATGAGCAGTTCTTC. As protein: CASSLRTVYNEQFF.

The genes are TRBV19 and TRBJ2-7; 13 nucleotides match TRBD2. The germline V gene encodes CDR1 LNHDA and CDR2 SQIVND (reference sequence). The CDR3 extends over 16 amino acids. Trimming removed 0 bases from V and 7 bases from J; junction bases left unmatched: 6. The CDR3 region has the DNA TGTGCCAGTAGTATAGACCGACTAGCGGGAGGTCGAGAGCAGTACTTC. This translates into CASSIDRLAGGREQYF.

The chain uses TRBV6-6 and TRBJ1-6, with D possibly matching TRBD1 (6 bases). Germline lookup yields CDR1 MNHNY and CDR2 SVGAGI (reference sequence). V gave up 7 bases and J gave up 9 bases, with 22 bases separating them. The CDR3 covers 16 residues. The DNA for the CDR3 is TGTGCCAGCACTCAAAGCTTGGGGACAAGGGGTTCACCCCTCCACTTT. This gives the protein CASTQSLGTRGSPLHF.

J is TRBJ2-7 and V is TRBV13; D ambiguous. The germline V gene encodes CDR1 PRHDT and CDR2 FYEKMQ (reference sequence). The CDR3 runs to 14 residues. Trimming took 3 bases from V and 3 from J, leaving 12 bases between them. The CDR3 reads CASSLRAPLYEQYF. Here the CDR3 DNA reads TGTGCCAGCAGCTTGAGAGCTCCCCTCTACGAGCAGTACTTC.

The chain employs TRBV5-4 and TRBJ2-3, with 10 bases fitting TRBD2. Trimming removed 3 bases from V and 3 bases from J; junction bases left unmatched: 4. Germline CDR1 SGHNT, CDR2 YYREEE (reference sequence). This CDR3 has 15 amino acids. CDR3 DNA: TGTGCCAGCAGCTATCCGGGACTAGCGACAGATACGCAGTATTTT. Residues: CASSYPGLATDTQYF.

A single count supports this clone. Other DNA sequences in this specimen translate into the identical CDR3. V is TRBV7-2 and J is TRBJ2-2; TRBD2 matches at 7 bases. CDR3 length: 15 amino acids. Germline-derived CDR1 and CDR2 are SGHTA and FQGNSA. Losses at the gene ends were 1 base for V and 5 bases for J; bases not matched to a gene: 4. The CDR3, as DNA: TGTGCCAGCAGCTTAGTTGCCGGGGGGACCGGGGAGCTGTTTTTT. It codes for CASSLVAGGTGELFF.

This chain connects TRBV10-3 to TRBJ1-1; 8 nucleotides agree with TRBD1. V lost 2 bases to trimming and J lost 5 bases; unmatched junction nucleotides: 4. The CDR3 extends over 14 amino acids. CDR1 is ENHRY and CDR2 is SYGVKD in the germline V gene. The CDR3 nucleotides read TGTGCCATCAGTGAGCCAGGGGGCGAAACTGAAGCTTTCTTT. This sequence encodes CAISEPGGETEAFF.

The chain is built from TRBV6-5 and TRBJ1-2; D gene uncertain. V lost 0 bases to trimming and J lost 0 bases, with 8 bases between them. Germline CDR1 reads MNHEY; CDR2 reads SVGAGI. This CDR3 region has 15 residues. CDR3 amino acids: CASSYSAVANYGYTF. The CDR3 bases are TGTGCCAGCAGTTACTCGGCGGTGGCTAACTATGGCTACACCTTC.

This chain uses TRBV11-2 with TRBJ2-4; maybe TRBD1 (5 bases). In germline, CDR1 is SGHAT, CDR2 FQNNGV. The CDR3 spans 15 residues. The germline V and J ends were trimmed by 1 base and 3 bases, with 10 bases remaining between them. This CDR3 is CASSLGGLGKNIQYF. In DNA, the CDR3 is TGTGCCAGCAGCTTAGGGGGCTTGGGCAAAAACATTCAGTACTTC.

V and J are TRBV10-2 and TRBJ2-7; D uncertain. Germline V lookup: CDR1 WSHSY, CDR2 SAAADI. The CDR3 contains 13 residues. The V end lost 2 bases, the J end lost 2 bases, and 7 bases lay between the germline ends. CDR3 nucleotide sequence: TGCGCCAGCAGTGAGGGACGGACCTACGAGCAGTACTTC. It codes for CASSEGRTYEQYF.

Points on this clone: Mismatch with germline at one junction end may stem from a read error. Distinct nucleotide sequences in the sample also encode this CDR3. J is TRBJ2-1 and V is TRBV5-1, with 7 bases fitting TRBD2. This CDR3 region has 15 residues. CDR1 is SGHRS and CDR2 is YFSETQ in the germline V gene. DNA for the CDR3: TGTGCCAGCAGCTTGCGTCTAGCGGACTACAATGAGCAGTTCTTC. Translated: CASSLRLADYNEQFF.

The chain carries TRBV6-6 and TRBJ2-3; the D is unclear. The CDR3 runs to 13 residues. The V end was cut by 6 bases, the J end by 5 bases, with 12 bases between. Germline V gives CDR1 MNHNY, CDR2 SVGAGI (reference sequence). CDR3 residues: CASSYPEVDTQYF. CDR3 nucleotide sequence: TGTGCCAGCAGCTATCCCGAGGTAGATACGCAGTATTTT.